Listed here are 9 T cell receptor beta chains from one sample, sequenced in a study of OX40 agonist ivuxolimab in advanced cancers. Data came from immunoSEQ multiplex PCR; TCRdb stores just in-frame clones and leaves some out. This table holds 60,000 to 70,000 clones, approximately 90% found once. Sequencing used CD4+ or CD8+ T cells sorted from blood, obtained in a trial of the OX40 agonist ivuxolimab. The receptors were sampled from an adult with an advanced solid tumor such as melanoma, head and neck, liver or kidney cancer.

The J gene is TRBJ1-3, the V gene TRBV9; no definite D call. This CDR3 has 12 amino acids. The germline CDR1 and CDR2 sequences are SGDLS and YYNGEE. V lost 7 bases, J lost 8 bases, and 13 bases lay in between. CDR3 sequence: CASQGFSDTIYF. The CDR3 nucleotides read TGTGCCAGCCAAGGTTTTTCGGACACCATATATTTT.

The chain links TRBV18 to TRBJ2-1, with TRBD2 identical over 7 bases. This CDR3 contains 14 residues. CDR1 and CDR2 (germline): KGHSH, LQKENI. Trimming removed 2 bases from V and 7 bases from J; junction bases left unmatched: 5. The CDR3 is CASSPSGEPNEQFF. The CDR3 DNA reads as TGTGCCAGCTCACCAAGCGGGGAACCTAATGAGCAGTTCTTC.

This chain joins TRBV5-1 and TRBJ2-7; TRBD1 matches 9 bases. V was pared by 3 bases and J by 6 bases, with 7 bases of the junction left unmatched. This CDR3 region has 14 residues. Germline-derived CDR1 and CDR2 are SGHRS and YFSETQ. In DNA, the CDR3 is TGCGCCAGCAGCTATCTACAGGGGGCGGGCGAGCAGTACTTC. Its translation is CASSYLQGAGEQYF.

This chain connects TRBV5-4 to TRBJ1-2; a possible D gene is TRBD1 (6 bases). The V gene lost 0 bases and the J gene lost 8 bases, with 11 bases spanning the gap. CDR1 SGHNT and CDR2 YYREEE come from the germline V gene (reference sequence). This CDR3 has 13 residues. CDR3 in DNA: TGTGCCAGCAGCTTGGTGGGGGCCGGGGGCTACACCTTC. Translated: CASSLVGAGGYTF.

The chain employs TRBV18 and TRBJ2-2; the D gene could be TRBD1 or TRBD2 (5 bases each). The CDR3 has 16 residues. Trimming pared 3 bases from V and 5 bases from J, leaving 16 bases between. CDR1 is KGHSH and CDR2 is LQKENI in the germline V gene. This chain's CDR3 is CASSPFRGEGTGELFF. In nucleotides, the CDR3 is TGTGCCAGCTCACCGTTTCGGGGAGAGGGGACCGGGGAGCTGTTTTTT.

This chain links TRBV10-3 with TRBJ1-1; D possibly corresponds to TRBD1 (6 bases). The CDR3 covers 15 residues. Germline V gene lookup returns CDR1 ENHRY and CDR2 SYGVKD. V was clipped by 4 bases and J by 3 bases, with 15 bases between them. CDR3 sequence (DNA): TGTGCCATCAGTGTTGGGGGGCGGGCGGACACTGAAGCTTTCTTT. It is translated as CAISVGGRADTEAFF.

The chain has TRBV7-2 and TRBJ2-5; D might be TRBD2 (6 bases). Germline CDR1 and CDR2: SGHTA and FQGNSA. The CDR3 runs to 14 residues. Trimming removed 6 bases at V and 2 bases at J, with 13 bases between. The CDR3 loop is CASSTVGGQETQYF. The CDR3 DNA is TGTGCCAGCAGTACCGTGGGAGGTCAAGAGACCCAGTACTTC. The variable domain in full, with the rest retrieved from reference TRBV7-2 and TRBJ2-5, is GAGVSQSPSNKVTEKGKDVELRCDPISGHTALYWYRQSLGQGLEFLIYFQGNSAPDKSGLPSDRFSAERTGGSVSTLTIQRTQQEDSAVYLCASSTVGGQETQYFGPGTRLLVL.

The chain couples TRBV9 to TRBJ2-2; D unresolved. The CDR3 has 15 amino acids. V lost 0 bases and J 6 bases, leaving 12 bases between the germline ends. The germline CDR1 and CDR2 sequences are SGDLS and YYNGEE. The CDR3 DNA is TGTGCCAGCAGCGTAGAGGGTTACAGCGCCGGGGAGCTGTTTTTT. It encodes CASSVEGYSAGELFF.

This clone is medium-sized within its sample. The J gene is TRBJ2-5, the V gene TRBV19, with a tentative D call TRBD1 (6 bases). This CDR3 region has 14 residues. Trimming took 0 bases from V and 6 from J, leaving 11 bases between them. Germline V gene data show CDR1 as LNHDA and CDR2 as SQIVND (reference sequence). The CDR3 region is CASSIDRDTQTQYF. CDR3 in DNA: TGTGCCAGTAGTATAGACCGGGACACACAGACCCAGTACTTC.